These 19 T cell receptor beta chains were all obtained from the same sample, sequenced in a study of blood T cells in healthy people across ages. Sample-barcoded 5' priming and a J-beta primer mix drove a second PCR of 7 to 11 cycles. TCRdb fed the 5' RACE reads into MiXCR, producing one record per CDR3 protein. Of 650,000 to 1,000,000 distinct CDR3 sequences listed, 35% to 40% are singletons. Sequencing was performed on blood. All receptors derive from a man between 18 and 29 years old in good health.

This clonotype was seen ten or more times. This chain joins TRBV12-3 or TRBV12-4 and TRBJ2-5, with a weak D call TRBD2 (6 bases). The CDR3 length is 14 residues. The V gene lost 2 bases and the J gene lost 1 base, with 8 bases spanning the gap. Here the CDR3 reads CASSLFGGQETQYF. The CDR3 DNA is TGTGCCAGCAGTTTATTCGGGGGCCAAGAGACCCAGTACTTC.

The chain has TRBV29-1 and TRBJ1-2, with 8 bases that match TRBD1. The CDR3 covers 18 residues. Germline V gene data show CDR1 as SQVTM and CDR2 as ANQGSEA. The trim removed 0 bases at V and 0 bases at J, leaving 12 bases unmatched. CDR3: CSVEDWLGQDPTNYGYTF. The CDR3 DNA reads TGCAGCGTTGAAGATTGGCTGGGACAGGACCCTACTAACTATGGCTACACCTTC. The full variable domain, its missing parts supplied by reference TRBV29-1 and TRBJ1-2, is SAVISQKPSRDICQRGTSLTIQCQVDSQVTMMFWYRQQPGQSLTLIATANQGSEATYESGFVIDKFPISRPNLTFSTLTVSNMSPEDSSIYLCSVEDWLGQDPTNYGYTFGSGTRLTVV.

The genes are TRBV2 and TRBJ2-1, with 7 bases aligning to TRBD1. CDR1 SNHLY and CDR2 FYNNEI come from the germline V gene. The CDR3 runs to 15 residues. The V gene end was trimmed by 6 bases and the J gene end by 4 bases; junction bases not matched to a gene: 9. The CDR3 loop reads CASRSTGAGYNEQFF. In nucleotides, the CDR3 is TGTGCCAGCAGAAGCACAGGGGCCGGATACAATGAGCAGTTCTTC.

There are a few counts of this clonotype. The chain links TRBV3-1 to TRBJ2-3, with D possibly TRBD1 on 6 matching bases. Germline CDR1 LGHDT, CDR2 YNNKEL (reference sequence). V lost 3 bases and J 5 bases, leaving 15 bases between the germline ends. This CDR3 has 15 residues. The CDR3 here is CASSQLGTRGDTQYF. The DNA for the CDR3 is TGTGCCAGCAGCCAGCTAGGGACCAGGGGAGATACGCAGTATTTT.

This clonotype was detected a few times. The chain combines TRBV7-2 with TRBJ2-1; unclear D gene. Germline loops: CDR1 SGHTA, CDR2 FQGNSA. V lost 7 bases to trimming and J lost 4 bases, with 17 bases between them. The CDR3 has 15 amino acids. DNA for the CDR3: TGTGCCAGCACATCCCGCCGACGCGAGTACAATGAGCAGTTCTTC. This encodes CASTSRRREYNEQFF.

DNA of the CDR3: TGTGCCAGCGCCACAGAGGGGGGGAACACCGGGGAGCTGTTTTTT. It encodes CASATEGGNTGELFF. This chain connects TRBV2 to TRBJ2-2; the D call may be TRBD1 or TRBD2 (6 bases each). V shed 8 bases and J shed 1 base, with 14 bases lying between them. Germline lookup yields CDR1 SNHLY and CDR2 FYNNEI. The CDR3 sequence is 15 residues long.

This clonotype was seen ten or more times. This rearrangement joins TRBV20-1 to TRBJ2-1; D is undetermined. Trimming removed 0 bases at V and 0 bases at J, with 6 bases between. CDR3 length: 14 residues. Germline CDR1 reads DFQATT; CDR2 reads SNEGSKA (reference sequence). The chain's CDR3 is CSAREEFSYNEQFF. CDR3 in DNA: TGCAGTGCTAGAGAAGAGTTCTCCTACAATGAGCAGTTCTTC.

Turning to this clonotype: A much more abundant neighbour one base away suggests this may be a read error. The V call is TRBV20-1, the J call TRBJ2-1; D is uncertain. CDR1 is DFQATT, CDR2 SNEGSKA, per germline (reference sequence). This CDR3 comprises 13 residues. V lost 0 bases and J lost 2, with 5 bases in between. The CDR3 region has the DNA TGCAGTGCTAGAGAAGTCGCCTACAATGAGCAGTTCTTC. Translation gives CSAREVAYNEQFF.

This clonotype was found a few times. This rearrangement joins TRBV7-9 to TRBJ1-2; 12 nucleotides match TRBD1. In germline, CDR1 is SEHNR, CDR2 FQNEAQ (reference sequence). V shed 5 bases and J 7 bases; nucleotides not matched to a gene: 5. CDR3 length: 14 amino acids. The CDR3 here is CASSPGQGAFGYTF. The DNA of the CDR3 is TGTGCCAGCAGCCCGGGACAGGGGGCGTTTGGCTACACCTTC.

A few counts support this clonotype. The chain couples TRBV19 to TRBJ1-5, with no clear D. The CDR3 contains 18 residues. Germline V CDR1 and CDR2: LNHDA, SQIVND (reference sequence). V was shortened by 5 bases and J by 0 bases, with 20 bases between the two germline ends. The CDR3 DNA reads TGTGCCAGTAGTCCAAACTCTGGACGGATGATTAGCAATCAGCCCCAGCATTTT. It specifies CASSPNSGRMISNQPQHF.

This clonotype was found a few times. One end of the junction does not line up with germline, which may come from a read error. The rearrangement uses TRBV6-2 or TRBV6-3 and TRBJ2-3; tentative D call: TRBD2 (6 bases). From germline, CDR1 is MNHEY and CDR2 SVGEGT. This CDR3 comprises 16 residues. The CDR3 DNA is TGTGCCAGCAGTAGTTACGAGGGAGGTTCGACAGATACGCGGTATTTT. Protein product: CASSSYEGGSTDTRYF.

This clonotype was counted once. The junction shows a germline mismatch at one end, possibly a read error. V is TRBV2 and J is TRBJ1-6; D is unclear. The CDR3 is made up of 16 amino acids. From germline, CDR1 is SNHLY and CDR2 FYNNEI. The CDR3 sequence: CASSVDFSSYSSPLHF. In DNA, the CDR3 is TGTGCCAGCAGTGTCGACTTTAGCTCCTATAGTTCACCCCTCCACTTT.

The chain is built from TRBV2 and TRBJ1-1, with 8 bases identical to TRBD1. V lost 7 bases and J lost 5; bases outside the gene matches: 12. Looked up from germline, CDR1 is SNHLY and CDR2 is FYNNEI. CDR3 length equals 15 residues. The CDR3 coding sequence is TGTGCCAGCAAAACAAACAGGGGGTTGGTGACTGAAGCTTTCTTT. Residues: CASKTNRGLVTEAFF.

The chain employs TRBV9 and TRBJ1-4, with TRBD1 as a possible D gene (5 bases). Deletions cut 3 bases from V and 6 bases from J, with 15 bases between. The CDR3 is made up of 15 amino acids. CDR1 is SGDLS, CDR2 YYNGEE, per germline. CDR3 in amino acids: CASSGSGTADEKLFF. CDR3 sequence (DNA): TGTGCCAGCAGCGGTTCCGGGACGGCCGATGAAAAACTGTTTTTT.

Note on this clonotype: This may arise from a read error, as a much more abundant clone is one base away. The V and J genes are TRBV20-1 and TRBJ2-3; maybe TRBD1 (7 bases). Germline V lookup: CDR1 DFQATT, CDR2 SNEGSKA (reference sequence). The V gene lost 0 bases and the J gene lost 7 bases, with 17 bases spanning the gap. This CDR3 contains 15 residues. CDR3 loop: CSAREAGGGGHTQYF. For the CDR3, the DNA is TGCAGTGCTAGAGAGGCAGGGGGAGGTGGGCATACGCAGTATTTT.

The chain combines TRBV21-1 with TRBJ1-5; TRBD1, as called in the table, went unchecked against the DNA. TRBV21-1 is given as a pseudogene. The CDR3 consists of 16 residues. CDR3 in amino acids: CASRPGTGNSNQPQHF. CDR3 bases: TGTGCCAGCCGTCCCGGGACAGGGAATAGCAATCAGCCCCAGCATTTT.

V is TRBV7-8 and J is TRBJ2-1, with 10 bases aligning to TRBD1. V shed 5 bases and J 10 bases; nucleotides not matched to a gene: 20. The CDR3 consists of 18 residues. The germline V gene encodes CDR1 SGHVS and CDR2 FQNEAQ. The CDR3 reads CASSTPGQGFSGALEQFF. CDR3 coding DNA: TGTGCCAGCAGCACTCCGGGACAGGGGTTTAGCGGGGCCTTGGAGCAGTTCTTC.

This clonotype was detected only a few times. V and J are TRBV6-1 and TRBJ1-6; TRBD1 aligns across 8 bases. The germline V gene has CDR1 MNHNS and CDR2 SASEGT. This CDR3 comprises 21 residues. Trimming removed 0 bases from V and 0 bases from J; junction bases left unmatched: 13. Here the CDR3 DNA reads TGTGCCAGCAGTGAAGCGGGACAGGACCGACTACCAAGCTCCTATAATTCACCCCTCCACTTT. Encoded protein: CASSEAGQDRLPSSYNSPLHF.

The CDR3 nucleotides are TGTGCCAGCAGTTACTCCGGCGCGGGCACCATATATTTT. Translated: CASSYSGAGTIYF. The chain uses TRBV6-2 or TRBV6-3 and TRBJ1-3; D is ambiguous. Per the germline V gene, CDR1 is MNHEY and CDR2 is SVGEGT. V shed 0 bases and J shed 9 bases, with 9 bases lying between them. There are 13 residues in the CDR3.